These 16 T cell receptor beta chains were sequenced from one sample in a study of response to subunit inactivated influenza vaccine. Each CDR3 protein is one row after TCRdb ran MiXCR on the RT-PCR reads. The sample has about 240,000 distinct CDR3 sequences; 12% are singletons. The material sequenced was non-naive T cells sorted from PBMCs, taken approximately 15 days before vaccination. Receptors originate from a man in his fifties or sixties who received an inactivated influenza vaccine.

V usage is TRBV18 and J usage is TRBJ2-4; 14 bases are shared with TRBD2. The CDR3 runs to 22 residues. Germline V gene sequence: CDR1 KGHSH, CDR2 LQKENI. The junction had 24 bases not matched to a gene; V was cut back by 3 bases and J by 8 bases. In DNA form, the CDR3 reads TGTGCCAGCTCACCCGGACTAGCGGGGGGCCTAATCCCTCTAAGCCAAAGGGACATTCAGTACTTC. Protein: CASSPGLAGGLIPLSQRDIQYF.

The chain couples TRBV5-1 to TRBJ2-5; 10 bases are shared with TRBD2. V was clipped by 3 bases and J by 5 bases; unmatched bases: 10. Germline CDR1 SGHRS, CDR2 YFSETQ. The CDR3 has 16 amino acids. CDR3 sequence reads: CASSSTSGLLGETQYF. CDR3 nucleotides: TGCGCCAGCAGCTCGACTAGCGGGCTACTCGGGGAGACCCAGTACTTC.

This clonotype was seen ten or more times. This chain links TRBV5-1 with TRBJ2-1; 7 nucleotides match TRBD1. V shed 5 bases and J 2 bases; nucleotides not matched to a gene: 7. Germline CDR1 SGHRS, CDR2 YFSETQ. This CDR3 spans 15 amino acids. CDR3 residues: CASRGSGQTYNEQFF. Written as DNA, the CDR3 is TGCGCCAGCAGGGGCTCGGGACAGACCTACAATGAGCAGTTCTTC.

This clonotype was seen at least ten times. The chain links TRBV5-1 to TRBJ2-1; 8 bases fit TRBD2. Germline V gene lookup returns CDR1 SGHRS and CDR2 YFSETQ. This CDR3 comprises 16 residues. With V trimmed by 2 bases and J by 4 bases, 8 bases remained unmatched. The CDR3 protein is CASSFRTGGPYNEQFF. The CDR3 DNA sequence: TGCGCCAGCAGCTTTCGTACGGGAGGGCCTTACAATGAGCAGTTCTTC. The full variable domain, with the rest looked up from reference TRBV5-1 and TRBJ2-1, is KAGVTQTPRYLIKTRGQQVTLSCSPISGHRSVSWYQQTPGQGLQFLFEYFSETQRNKGNFPGRFSGRQFSNSRSEMNVSTLELGDSALYLCASSFRTGGPYNEQFFGPGTRLTVL.

This clonotype was found a few times. The chain joins TRBV5-6 to TRBJ1-2; D unclear. CDR3 length: 12 amino acids. CDR1 SGHDT and CDR2 YYEEEE come from the germline V gene. Deletions cut 1 base from V and 7 bases from J, with 8 bases between. CDR3 sequence reads: CASSLRAAGYTF. CDR3 DNA: TGTGCCAGCAGCTTGCGGGCGGCTGGCTACACCTTC.

This clonotype was observed at least ten times. The chain links TRBV6-2 or TRBV6-3 to TRBJ1-5, with D unclear. V was trimmed by 4 bases and J by 2 bases, leaving 12 bases between them. This CDR3 comprises 15 residues. CDR1 and CDR2 from the germline V gene are MNHEY and SVGEGT. CDR3 nucleotides: TGTGCCAGCAGTTTCGGACTCGGGGGCAATCAGCCCCAGCATTTT. It translates to CASSFGLGGNQPQHF.

This clonotype was seen ten or more times. V usage is TRBV11-2 and J usage is TRBJ2-1; 15 nucleotides align to TRBD2. The CDR3 is 21 residues long. Germline CDR1 reads SGHAT; CDR2 reads FQNNGV. V was clipped by 2 bases and J by 6 bases; unmatched bases: 17. The CDR3 region is CASSLLGGTSGRTIRSNEQFF. DNA of the CDR3: TGTGCCAGCAGCTTATTGGGGGGGACTAGCGGGAGGACGATTCGATCCAATGAGCAGTTCTTC.

This clonotype was detected ten times or more. The chain combines TRBV29-1 with TRBJ2-1; perhaps TRBD2 as D (6 bases). CDR1 and CDR2 from the germline V gene are SQVTM and ANQGSEA. The CDR3 covers 14 residues. Deletions cut 3 bases from V and 4 bases from J, with 13 bases between. The CDR3: CSVDVGSRYNEQFF. The CDR3 bases are TGCAGCGTTGACGTCGGGAGTCGGTACAATGAGCAGTTCTTC.

The chain recombines TRBV6-1 with TRBJ2-2; 10 bases match TRBD1. CDR1 is MNHNS and CDR2 is SASEGT in the germline V gene. This CDR3 has 17 residues. The J segment lost 2 bases and the V segment lost 5 bases, leaving 8 bases of the junction unmatched. CDR3 sequence reads: CASSRDRGHGNTGELFF. The CDR3 nucleotides are TGTGCCAGCAGTCGTGACAGGGGGCATGGTAACACCGGGGAGCTGTTTTTT.

The CDR3 bases are TGTGCCAGCAGCTTAGTGGGCGGGCTAGCGGGGGTCAATGAGCAGTTCTTC. It encodes CASSLVGGLAGVNEQFF. The V gene is TRBV3-1, the J gene TRBJ2-1; 10 bases align to TRBD2. This CDR3 region has 17 residues. The germline gives CDR1 LGHDT, CDR2 YNNKEL (reference sequence). J gave up 6 bases and V 5 bases, and 13 bases lay outside the gene matches.

This clonotype occurred a few times. This sequence joins TRBV4-1 and TRBJ1-1; possibly TRBD1 for D (5 bases). The CDR3 runs to 12 residues. Trimming left V 0 bases short and J 8 bases short, with 7 bases between. Germline V lookup: CDR1 MGHRA, CDR2 YSYEKL. In DNA, the CDR3 is TGCGCCAGCAGCCAAGAGGGGGGGGAAGCTTTCTTT. Its protein is CASSQEGGEAFF.

This clonotype was observed once. CDR3 bases: TGCAGTGCTAGTAAGGCTAGCGCCTACAATGAGCAGTTCTTC. This codes for CSASKASAYNEQFF. This chain uses TRBV20-1 with TRBJ2-1, with a weak D call TRBD2 (6 bases). V gave up 3 bases and J gave up 2 bases, with 11 bases separating them. Germline CDR1 is DFQATT and CDR2 is SNEGSKA (reference sequence). CDR3 length: 14 residues.

The table lists this clonotype with a few counts. V usage is TRBV14 and J usage is TRBJ2-7; 7 bases are shared with TRBD1. The germline V gene encodes CDR1 SGHDN and CDR2 FVKESK. The length of the CDR3 is 15 residues. Trimming at V came to 1 base and at J to 5 bases, leaving 8 bases not matched to a gene. This chain's CDR3 is CASSQGGGLSHEQYF. The CDR3 DNA sequence: TGTGCCAGCAGCCAAGGAGGGGGCCTTTCCCACGAGCAGTACTTC.

This clonotype has only a few counts. CDR3 region: CASSLAGGRASEQYF. Here the CDR3 DNA reads TGCGCCAGCAGCTTGGCCGGAGGGAGGGCCAGCGAGCAGTACTTC. This chain joins TRBV5-1 and TRBJ2-7; 7 bases match TRBD2. Germline CDR1 and CDR2: SGHRS and YFSETQ. With 0 bases clipped from V and 6 bases from J, the junction kept 9 bases outside the gene matches. The CDR3 has 15 residues.

V is TRBV28 and J is TRBJ2-2, with 12 bases matching TRBD2. Per the germline V gene, CDR1 is MDHEN and CDR2 is SYDVKM. Trimming at V came to 3 bases and at J to 3 bases, leaving 11 bases not matched to a gene. The CDR3 sequence is 19 residues long. As DNA, the CDR3 is TGTGCCAGCAGTTTCCCCGTCACTAGCGGGAGGACTGACACCGGGGAGCTGTTTTTT. Protein sequence: CASSFPVTSGRTDTGELFF.

This clonotype was observed a few times. The chain employs TRBV5-1 and TRBJ1-1; D is uncertain. The CDR3 has 13 amino acids. Trimming cost V 4 bases and J 6 bases, with 13 bases left between them. CDR1 is SGHRS and CDR2 is YFSETQ in the germline V gene. The CDR3 sequence: CASSPSGGSEAFF. As DNA, the CDR3 is TGCGCCAGCAGCCCGTCGGGCGGGTCTGAAGCTTTCTTT.